One sample yielded the 16 T cell receptor beta chains listed below, sequenced in a study of vaccination and CD4 T cells after COVID-19. Treatment denoted: 10-day PBMC culture with coronavirus spike peptide pools or control peptides (ViraFEST assay). Before the COVID-19 pandemic (2011-2018), CD4+ T cells were obtained from the unexposed donor. Their specific antigens are unknown. Cultured CD4+ T cell DNA underwent sequencing with the Oncomine TCR Beta short-read assay. Researchers extracted genomic DNA from CD4+ T cells that had been cultured. TCRdb re-called the PCR reads through MiXCR, storing one row per CDR3 protein. This table holds 10,000 or so distinct CDR3 sequences, approximately 35% found once. Input material: CD4+ T cells from blood, cultured in vitro. The receptors derive from a human donor in good health.

The chain has TRBV28 and TRBJ2-4; D ambiguous. The CDR3 is 14 amino acids. CDR1 MDHEN and CDR2 SYDVKM come from the germline V gene. With 1 base removed from V and 5 bases from J, the gap between germline ends came to 9 bases. CDR3 nucleotide sequence: TGTGCCAGCAGTTTATCCGGAAGGCAAAACATTCAGTACTTC. It is translated as CASSLSGRQNIQYF.

This chain links TRBV5-8 with TRBJ2-7; D is ambiguous. The CDR3 is made up of 15 amino acids. CDR1 is SGHTS, CDR2 YDEGEE, per germline. Trimming cost V 6 bases and J 0 bases, with 16 bases left between them. CDR3 nucleotide sequence: TGTGCCAGCACCCCCTGGCTACAGAGCTCCTACGAGCAGTACTTC. Translated, it gives CASTPWLQSSYEQYF.

The chain recombines TRBV6-5 with TRBJ1-6, with D possibly matching TRBD1 (5 bases). Germline CDR1 reads MNHEY; CDR2 reads SVGAGI. This CDR3 is 15 amino acids long. V lost 2 bases and J 7 bases, leaving 12 bases between the germline ends. The CDR3 nucleotides read TGTGCCAGCAGTTACGGAGGGGCGTCCAATTCACCCCTCCACTTT. Translated, it gives CASSYGGASNSPLHF.

This clonotype has a handful of counts. The rearrangement joins TRBV6-5 to TRBJ1-1, with unresolved D. The V and J ends lost 4 bases and 1 base respectively, with 13 bases between them. This CDR3 is 15 amino acids long. Per germline, CDR1 MNHEY and CDR2 SVGAGI. The CDR3 here is CASSSLWVGNTEAFF. Written as DNA, the CDR3 is TGTGCCAGCAGTTCCCTTTGGGTCGGGAACACTGAAGCTTTCTTT.

The gene calls are TRBV6-1 and TRBJ2-3; TRBD2 matches at 12 bases. The CDR3 contains 13 residues. CDR1 MNHNS and CDR2 SASEGT come from the germline V gene. V dropped 6 bases and J dropped 6; count of bases not matched to a gene: 1. CDR3 residues: CASRLAGGDTQYF. The CDR3, as DNA: TGTGCCAGCAGACTAGCGGGAGGCGATACGCAGTATTTT.

The V and J genes are TRBV20-1 and TRBJ2-3; D uncertain. With 5 bases removed from V and 6 bases from J, the gap between germline ends came to 15 bases. Looked up from germline, CDR1 is DFQATT and CDR2 is SNEGSKA (reference sequence). The CDR3 spans 13 residues. The CDR3 DNA follows: TGCAGTGCTTTTAGTTTAGTTGCCGATACGCAGTATTTT. It codes for CSAFSLVADTQYF.

This clonotype was seen a handful of times. The chain carries TRBV15 and TRBJ2-3; no definite D call. Germline CDR1 reads LNHNV; CDR2 reads YYDKDF (reference sequence). CDR3 length equals 15 residues. The V end lost 1 base, the J end lost 0 bases, and 8 bases lay between the germline ends. CDR3 DNA: TGTGCCACCAGCAGAGGAAGGGAAAGCACAGATACGCAGTATTTT. Encoded protein: CATSRGRESTDTQYF.

This clonotype was seen a single time. The J gene is TRBJ2-5, the V gene TRBV11-3; D tentatively reads TRBD1 or TRBD2 (5 bases each). The CDR3 has 13 amino acids. V lost 5 bases and J 7 bases, leaving 14 bases between the germline ends. The germline gives CDR1 SGHNT, CDR2 YENEEA. The CDR3 reads CASSLDTEGTQYF. For the CDR3, the DNA is TGTGCCAGCAGCCTGGACACCGAGGGGACCCAGTACTTC.

This clonotype appeared a few times. No DNA is shown, since the ends of the CDR3 on it are uncertain; the CDR3 is the one TCRdb lists. The chain is built from TRBV7-9 and TRBJ2-2; TRBD1, the table's D call, was not compared with the DNA. Germline values: CDR1 SEHNR, CDR2 FQNEAQ (reference sequence). The CDR3 comprises 22 residues, both ends counted. CDR3 sequence reads: CASRLSRTSSTSGRANTGELFF.

V is TRBV19 and J is TRBJ1-2; no reliable D call. CDR1 is LNHDA, CDR2 SQIVND, per germline (reference sequence). The CDR3 is 14 amino acids. Deletions cut 3 bases from V and 5 bases from J, with 13 bases between. The CDR3 reads CASSIGPDRYGYTF. The CDR3, as DNA: TGTGCCAGTAGTATCGGGCCTGATCGGTATGGCTACACCTTC.

The chain employs TRBV7-2 and TRBJ1-1; D uncertain. V lost 3 bases and J lost 8, with 10 bases in between. Germline-derived CDR1 and CDR2 are SGHTA and FQGNSA. The CDR3 has 12 residues. This CDR3 is CASSFSTAEAFF. CDR3 in DNA: TGTGCCAGCAGCTTTTCCACGGCAGAAGCTTTCTTT.

The rearrangement uses TRBV12-3 or TRBV12-4 and TRBJ1-1; D unresolved. The CDR3 length is 14 residues. V lost 6 bases and J lost 1, with 12 bases in between. CDR3 DNA: TGTGCCAGCAGCTCACCGGTGAGGAACACTGAAGCTTTCTTT. Protein product: CASSSPVRNTEAFF.

This chain connects TRBV5-4 to TRBJ2-1; 8 bases fit TRBD2. V lost 4 bases, J lost 8 bases, and 11 bases stayed unmatched. From germline, CDR1 is SGHNT and CDR2 YYREEE (reference sequence). The CDR3 contains 15 residues. CDR3 nucleotide sequence: TGTGCCAGCAGCCCGACTAGCGTCGGCCCCCATGAGCAGTTCTTC. This gives the protein CASSPTSVGPHEQFF.

This chain connects TRBV10-3 to TRBJ2-7; 10 nucleotides line up with TRBD2. The CDR3 spans 14 residues. Trimming removed 4 bases from V and 3 bases from J; junction bases left unmatched: 3. Germline assignment: CDR1 ENHRY and CDR2 SYGVKD. In DNA, the CDR3 is TGTGCCATCAGTGCGGCTAGCGGGAGCTACGAGCAGTACTTC. This translates into CAISAASGSYEQYF.

The chain joins TRBV7-9 to TRBJ2-7; 10 bases are shared with TRBD1. CDR1 is SEHNR, CDR2 FQNEAQ, per germline (reference sequence). The J segment lost 10 bases and the V segment lost 4 bases, leaving 10 bases of the junction unmatched. The CDR3 loop spans 14 amino acids. The CDR3 sequence: CASSSGQGFFFQYF. CDR3 DNA sequence: TGTGCCAGCAGCTCGGGACAGGGGTTTTTTTTCCAGTACTTC.

The V call is TRBV6-2 or TRBV6-3, the J call TRBJ2-5; 8 nucleotides match TRBD1. Trimming at V came to 11 bases and at J to 5 bases, leaving 7 bases not matched to a gene. CDR1 is MNHEY and CDR2 is SVGEGT in the germline V gene. The CDR3 contains 12 residues. The CDR3 protein is CAGTTGGETQYF. The CDR3 DNA reads as TGTGCCGGCACCACAGGGGGGGAGACCCAGTACTTC.